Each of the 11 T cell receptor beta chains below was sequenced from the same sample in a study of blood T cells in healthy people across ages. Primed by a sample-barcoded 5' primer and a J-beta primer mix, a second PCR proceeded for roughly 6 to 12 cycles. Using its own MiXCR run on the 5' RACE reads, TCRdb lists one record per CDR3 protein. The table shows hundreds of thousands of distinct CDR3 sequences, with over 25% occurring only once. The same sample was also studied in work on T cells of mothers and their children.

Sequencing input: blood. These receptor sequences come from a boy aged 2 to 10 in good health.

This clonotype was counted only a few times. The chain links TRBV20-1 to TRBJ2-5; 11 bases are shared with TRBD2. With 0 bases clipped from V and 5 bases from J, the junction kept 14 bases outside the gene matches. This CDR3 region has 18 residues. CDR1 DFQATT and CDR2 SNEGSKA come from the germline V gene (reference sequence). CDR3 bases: TGCAGTGCTAGAGAATTCCCCCCACTAGCGGGGGTTTTTGAGACCCAGTACTTC. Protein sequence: CSAREFPPLAGVFETQYF.

The DNA of the CDR3 is TGCGCCAGCAGCCCAGGACAGGGGGCGCCCGAAAAACTGTTTTTT. Its protein product is CASSPGQGAPEKLFF. The chain combines TRBV4-3 with TRBJ1-4; 11 bases fit TRBD1. The CDR3 covers 15 residues. Germline V gene sequence: CDR1 LGHNA, CDR2 YSLEER. V trimming: 4 bases; J trimming: 8 bases; junction bases outside the gene matches: 6.

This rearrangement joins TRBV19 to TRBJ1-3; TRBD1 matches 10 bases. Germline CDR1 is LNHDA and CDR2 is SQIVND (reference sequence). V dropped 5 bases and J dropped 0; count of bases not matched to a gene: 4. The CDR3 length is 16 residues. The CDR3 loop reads CASSWTGGSSGNTIYF. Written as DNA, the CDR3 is TGTGCCAGTAGTTGGACAGGGGGTAGCTCTGGAAACACCATATATTTT.

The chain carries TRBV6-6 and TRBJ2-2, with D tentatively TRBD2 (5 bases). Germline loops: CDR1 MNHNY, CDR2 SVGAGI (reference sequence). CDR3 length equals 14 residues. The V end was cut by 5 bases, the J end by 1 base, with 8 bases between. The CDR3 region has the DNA TGTGCCAGCAGTACCGGACTGAACACCGGGGAGCTGTTTTTT. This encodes CASSTGLNTGELFF.

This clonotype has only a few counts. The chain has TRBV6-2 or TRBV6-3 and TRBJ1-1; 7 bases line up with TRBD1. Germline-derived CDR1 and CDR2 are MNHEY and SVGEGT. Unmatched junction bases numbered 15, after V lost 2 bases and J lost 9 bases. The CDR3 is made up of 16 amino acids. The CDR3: CASSYPSGTAGVKAFF. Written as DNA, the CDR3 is TGTGCCAGCAGTTACCCTTCCGGGACAGCCGGGGTAAAAGCTTTCTTT.

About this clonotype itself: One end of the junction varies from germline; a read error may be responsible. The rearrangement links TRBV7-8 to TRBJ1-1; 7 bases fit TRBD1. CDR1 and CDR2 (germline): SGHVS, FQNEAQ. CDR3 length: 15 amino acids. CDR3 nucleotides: TGTGCCAGCAGAGACCCGGGACAGAGGAACGCTGAAGCTTTCTTT. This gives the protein CASRDPGQRNAEAFF.

CDR3 sequence: CASSHREVTNEQFF. CDR3 DNA sequence: TGCGCCAGCAGCCATCGGGAGGTTACGAATGAGCAGTTCTTC. The rearrangement links TRBV4-1 to TRBJ2-5; 7 bases match TRBD2. The J call may be faulty, since TRBJ2-1 better matches the DNA end. CDR3 size: 14 residues. Germline loops: CDR1 MGHRA, CDR2 YSYEKL.

CDR3 nucleotide sequence: TGCGCCAGCAGCTTGTTGGGCAGGGGGGCCCAAGAGACCCAGTACTTC. It is translated as CASSLLGRGAQETQYF. The chain couples TRBV5-1 to TRBJ2-5; maybe TRBD1 (7 bases). The CDR3 loop spans 16 amino acids. CDR1 and CDR2 (germline): SGHRS, YFSETQ. V dropped 1 base and J dropped 1 base, with 14 bases sitting between them. Drawing the rest from reference TRBV5-1 and TRBJ2-5, the complete variable domain is KAGVTQTPRYLIKTRGQQVTLSCSPISGHRSVSWYQQTPGQGLQFLFEYFSETQRNKGNFPGRFSGRQFSNSRSEMNVSTLELGDSALYLCASSLLGRGAQETQYFGPGTRLLVL.

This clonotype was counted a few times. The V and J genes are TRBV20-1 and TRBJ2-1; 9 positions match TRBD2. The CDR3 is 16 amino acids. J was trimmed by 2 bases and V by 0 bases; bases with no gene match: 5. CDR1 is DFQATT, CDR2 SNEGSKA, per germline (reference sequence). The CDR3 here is CSARDIAGETYNEQFF. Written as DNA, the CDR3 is TGCAGTGCTAGAGATATAGCGGGAGAGACCTACAATGAGCAGTTCTTC.

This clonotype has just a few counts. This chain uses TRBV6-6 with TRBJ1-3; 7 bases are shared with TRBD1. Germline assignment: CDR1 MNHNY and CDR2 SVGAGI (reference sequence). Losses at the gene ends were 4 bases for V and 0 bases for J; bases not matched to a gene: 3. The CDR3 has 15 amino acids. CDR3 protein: CASSLRQGSGNTIYF. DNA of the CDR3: TGTGCCAGCAGTTTACGACAGGGCTCTGGAAACACCATATATTTT.

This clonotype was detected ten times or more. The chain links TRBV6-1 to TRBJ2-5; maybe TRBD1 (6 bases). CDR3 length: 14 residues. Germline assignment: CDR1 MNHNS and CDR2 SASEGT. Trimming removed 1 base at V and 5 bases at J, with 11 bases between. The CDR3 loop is CASSEDIQGETQYF. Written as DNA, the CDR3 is TGTGCCAGCAGTGAAGATATACAGGGCGAGACCCAGTACTTC.